The rows below give T cell receptor beta chains drawn from one sample of a study of blood T cell repertoires in COVID-19. Sequencing used immunoSEQ multiplex PCR; TCRdb keeps in-frame clones, though not all of them. The table includes under 400,000 clones, 86% detected once. Material for sequencing was PBMCs or T cells enriched from blood (not recorded which). The receptors shown here come from a woman between 40 and 55 years old with acute COVID-19. The conserved cysteine and the conserved F or W are not part of the CDR3 here.

length: 11
V: TRBV5-4
J: TRBJ2-3
CDR3: ASSLDGGTLQY

length: 11
V: TRBV6-2/TRBV6-3
J: TRBJ1-2
CDR3: ASSYRQRYGYT

length: 13
V: TRBV15
J: TRBJ1-5
CDR3: ATSRDAGSGQPQH

length: 12
V: TRBV28
J: TRBJ1-4
CDR3: ASSFSGSGEKLF

length: 12
V: TRBV14
J: TRBJ1-2
CDR3: ASSPLDIPYGYT

length: 15
V: TRBV4-3
J: TRBJ1-2
CDR3: ASSQDFRSTGGYGYT

length: 13
V: TRBV19
J: TRBJ2-3
CDR3: ASSQSRVGTDTQY

length: 10
V: TRBV4-2
J: TRBJ2-7
CDR3: ASSTVTYEQY

length: 11
V: TRBV11-2
J: TRBJ2-7
CDR3: ASSDGLVEMVY

length: 13
V: TRBV7-9
J: TRBJ1-4
CDR3: ASSLEQSTNEKLF

length: 12
V: TRBV5-1
J: TRBJ2-1
CDR3: ASSLPRGLDEQF

length: 13
V: TRBV7-9
J: TRBJ2-2
CDR3: ASSSTSGGSGELF

length: 15
V: TRBV19
J: TRBJ1-2
CDR3: ASSPLIGRGPTYGYT

length: 11
V: TRBV10-3
J: TRBJ2-7
CDR3: ASQQDSSYEQY

length: 15
V: TRBV18
J: TRBJ2-4
CDR3: ASSPPGQLIAKNIQY

length: 13
V: TRBV5-1
J: TRBJ1-5
CDR3: ASSMGTGSNQPQH

length: 12
V: TRBV7-2
J: TRBJ2-1
CDR3: ASSFSSGSNEQF

length: 14
V: TRBV5-4
J: TRBJ2-5
CDR3: ASSLAPSGGQETQY

length: 14
V: TRBV4-3
J: TRBJ1-1
CDR3: ASSQEISSSNTEAF

length: 12
V: TRBV19
J: TRBJ1-2
CDR3: ASSNTGGHYGYT

length: 15
V: TRBV4-3
J: TRBJ1-5
CDR3: ASSQDYPAYSNQPQH

length: 16
V: TRBV27
J: TRBJ2-2
CDR3: AYPNGQGASTLTGELF

length: 11
V: TRBV4-2
J: TRBJ1-2
CDR3: ASSFRDSVSYT

length: 13
V: TRBV5-3
J: TRBJ2-1
CDR3: ARMWGPSPYNEQF

length: 13
V: TRBV27
J: TRBJ2-2
CDR3: ASNPGQGRTGELF

length: 10
V: TRBV19
J: TRBJ1-2
CDR3: ASYLPGYGYT

length: 12
V: TRBV25-1
J: TRBJ1-6
CDR3: ASRGSGGQEPLH

length: 12
V: TRBV9
J: TRBJ2-3
CDR3: ASSVGLGADTQY

length: 13
V: TRBV5-1
J: TRBJ2-5
CDR3: ASSSTRGGRETQY

length: 13
V: TRBV6-6
J: TRBJ1-1
CDR3: ASSYSLGSPLEAF

length: 14
V: TRBV6-1
J: TRBJ1-2
CDR3: ASSGTGGNDNYGYT

length: 11
V: TRBV3-1/TRBV3-2
J: TRBJ1-6
CDR3: ASREAGISPLH

length: 12
V: TRBV27
J: TRBJ2-2
CDR3: ASSLQGAGGELF

length: 12
V: TRBV7-9
J: TRBJ1-1
CDR3: ASSLVGSNTEAF

length: 13
V: TRBV5-8
J: TRBJ1-2
CDR3: ATPKTKQGQEGYT

length: 14
V: TRBV5-1
J: TRBJ2-1
CDR3: ASSLGAQKSYNEQF